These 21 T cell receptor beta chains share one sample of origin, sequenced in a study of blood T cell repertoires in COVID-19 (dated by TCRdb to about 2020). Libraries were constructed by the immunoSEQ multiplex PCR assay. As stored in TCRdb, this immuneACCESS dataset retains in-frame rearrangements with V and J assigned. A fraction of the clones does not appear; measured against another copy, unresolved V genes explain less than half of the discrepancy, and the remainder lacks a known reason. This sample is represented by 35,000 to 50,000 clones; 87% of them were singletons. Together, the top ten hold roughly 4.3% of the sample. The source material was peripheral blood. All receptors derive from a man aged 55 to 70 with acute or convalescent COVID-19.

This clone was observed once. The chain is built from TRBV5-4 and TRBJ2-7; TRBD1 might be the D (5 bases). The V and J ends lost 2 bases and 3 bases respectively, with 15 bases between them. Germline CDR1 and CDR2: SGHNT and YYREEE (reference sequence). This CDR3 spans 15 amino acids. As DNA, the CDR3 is TGTGCCAGCAGCTTAGGACATTATCCCAGCTACGAGCAGTACTTC. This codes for CASSLGHYPSYEQYF.

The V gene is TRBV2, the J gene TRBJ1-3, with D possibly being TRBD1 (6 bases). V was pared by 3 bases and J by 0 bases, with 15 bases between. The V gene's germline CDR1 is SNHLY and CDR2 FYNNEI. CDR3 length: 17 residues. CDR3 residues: CASSDRDTKLSGNTIYF. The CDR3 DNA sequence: TGTGCCAGCAGTGACCGGGACACCAAACTCTCTGGAAACACCATATATTTT.

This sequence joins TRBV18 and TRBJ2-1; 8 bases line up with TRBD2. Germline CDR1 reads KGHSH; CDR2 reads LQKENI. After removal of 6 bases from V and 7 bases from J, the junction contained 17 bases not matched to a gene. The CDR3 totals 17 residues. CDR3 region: CASSPSRRAGALNEQFF. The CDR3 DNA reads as TGTGCCAGCTCCCCGAGCCGAAGAGCGGGGGCATTAAATGAGCAGTTCTTC.

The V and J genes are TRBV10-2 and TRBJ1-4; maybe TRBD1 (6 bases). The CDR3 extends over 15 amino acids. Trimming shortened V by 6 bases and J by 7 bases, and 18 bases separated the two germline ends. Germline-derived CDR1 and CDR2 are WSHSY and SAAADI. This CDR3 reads CASRAGTTGSEKLFF. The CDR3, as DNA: TGCGCCAGCAGGGCCGGGACAACGGGGAGTGAAAAACTGTTTTTT.

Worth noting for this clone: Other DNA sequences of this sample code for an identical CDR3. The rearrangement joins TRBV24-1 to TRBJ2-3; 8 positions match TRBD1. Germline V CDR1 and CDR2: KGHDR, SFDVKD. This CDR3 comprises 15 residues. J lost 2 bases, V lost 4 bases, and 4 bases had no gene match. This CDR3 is CATSDRQGNTDTQYF. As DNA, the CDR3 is TGTGCCACCAGTGACCGACAGGGGAACACAGATACGCAGTATTTT.

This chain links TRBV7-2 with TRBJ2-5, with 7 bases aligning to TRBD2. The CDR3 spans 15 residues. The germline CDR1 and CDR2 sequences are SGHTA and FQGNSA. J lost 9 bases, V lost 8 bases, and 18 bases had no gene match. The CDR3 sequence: CASGPGSGGTGAQYF. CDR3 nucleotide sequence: TGTGCCAGCGGCCCCGGATCGGGGGGAACCGGGGCCCAGTACTTC.

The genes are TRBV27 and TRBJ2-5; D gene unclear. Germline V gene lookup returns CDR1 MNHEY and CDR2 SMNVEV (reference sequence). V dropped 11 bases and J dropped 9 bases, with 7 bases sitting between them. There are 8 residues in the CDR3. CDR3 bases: TGTGCCGCCCCGGCCCAGTACTTC. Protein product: CAAPAQYF.

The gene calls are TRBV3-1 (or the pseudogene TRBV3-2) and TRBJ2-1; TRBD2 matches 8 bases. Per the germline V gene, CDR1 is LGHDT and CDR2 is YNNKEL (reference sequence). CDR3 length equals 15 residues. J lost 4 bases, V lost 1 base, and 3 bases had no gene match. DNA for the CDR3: TGTGCCAGCAGCCAAGCAGCGGGAGCTTACAATGAGCAGTTCTTC. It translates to CASSQAAGAYNEQFF.

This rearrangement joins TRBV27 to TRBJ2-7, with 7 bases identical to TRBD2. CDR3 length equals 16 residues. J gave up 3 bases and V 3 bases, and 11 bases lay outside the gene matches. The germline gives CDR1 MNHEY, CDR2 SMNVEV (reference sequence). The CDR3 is CASSLTWEGLNYEQYF. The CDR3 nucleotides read TGTGCCAGCAGTTTGACCTGGGAGGGGTTGAACTACGAGCAGTACTTC.

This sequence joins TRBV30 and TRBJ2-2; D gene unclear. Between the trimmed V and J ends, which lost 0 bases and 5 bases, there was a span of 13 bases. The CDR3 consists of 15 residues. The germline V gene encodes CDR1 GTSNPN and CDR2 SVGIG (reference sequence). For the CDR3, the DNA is TGTGCCTGGAGTGTCTCACAGATGTTAACCGGGGAGCTGTTTTTT. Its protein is CAWSVSQMLTGELFF.

This CDR3 is CASSQEGLAGAPSVKETQYF. DNA of the CDR3: TGTGCCAGCAGCCAAGAGGGACTAGCGGGGGCCCCTAGTGTGAAAGAGACCCAGTACTTC. The gene calls are TRBV3-1 (or the pseudogene TRBV3-2) and TRBJ2-5; TRBD2 matches 14 bases. The CDR3 consists of 20 residues. Per the germline V gene, CDR1 is LGHDT and CDR2 is YNNKEL (reference sequence). V dropped 0 bases and J dropped 3; count of bases not matched to a gene: 12.

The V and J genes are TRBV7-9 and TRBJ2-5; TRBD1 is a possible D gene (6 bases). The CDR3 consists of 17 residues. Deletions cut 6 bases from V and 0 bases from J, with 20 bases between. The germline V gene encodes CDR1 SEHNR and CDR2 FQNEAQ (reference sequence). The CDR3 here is CASSLSGPGTNQETQYF. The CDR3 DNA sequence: TGTGCCAGCAGTCTAAGCGGTCCAGGGACAAACCAAGAGACCCAGTACTTC.

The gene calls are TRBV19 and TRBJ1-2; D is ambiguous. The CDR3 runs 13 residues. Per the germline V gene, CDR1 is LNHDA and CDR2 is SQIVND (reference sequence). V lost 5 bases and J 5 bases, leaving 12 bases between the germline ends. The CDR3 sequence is CASSSALTYGYTF. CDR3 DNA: TGTGCCAGTAGTTCGGCCCTGACATATGGCTACACCTTC. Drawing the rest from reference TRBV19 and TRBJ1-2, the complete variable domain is DGGITQSPKYLFRKEGQNVTLSCEQNLNHDAMYWYRQDPGQGLRLIYYSQIVNDFQKGDIAEGYSVSREKKESFPLTVTSAQKNPTAFYLCASSSALTYGYTFGSGTRLTVV.

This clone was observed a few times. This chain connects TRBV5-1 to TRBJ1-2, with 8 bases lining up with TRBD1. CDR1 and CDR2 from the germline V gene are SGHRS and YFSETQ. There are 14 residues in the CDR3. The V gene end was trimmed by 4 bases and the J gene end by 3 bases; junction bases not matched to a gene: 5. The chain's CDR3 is CASSSAGGDYGYTF. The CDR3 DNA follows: TGCGCCAGCAGCAGCGCAGGGGGCGACTATGGCTACACCTTC.

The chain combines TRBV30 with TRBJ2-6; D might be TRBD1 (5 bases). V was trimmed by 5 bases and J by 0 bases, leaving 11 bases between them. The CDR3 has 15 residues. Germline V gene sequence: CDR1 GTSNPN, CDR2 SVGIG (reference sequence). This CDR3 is CAWDSRSSGANVLTF. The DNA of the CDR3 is TGTGCCTGGGACAGCCGAAGCTCTGGGGCCAACGTCCTGACTTTC.

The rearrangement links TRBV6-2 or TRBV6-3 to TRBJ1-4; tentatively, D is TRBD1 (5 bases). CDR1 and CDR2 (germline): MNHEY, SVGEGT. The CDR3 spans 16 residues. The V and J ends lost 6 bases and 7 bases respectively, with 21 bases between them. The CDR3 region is CASSRGLTSRGEKLFF. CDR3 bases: TGTGCCAGCAGCCGGGGACTTACAAGTCGTGGTGAAAAACTGTTTTTT.

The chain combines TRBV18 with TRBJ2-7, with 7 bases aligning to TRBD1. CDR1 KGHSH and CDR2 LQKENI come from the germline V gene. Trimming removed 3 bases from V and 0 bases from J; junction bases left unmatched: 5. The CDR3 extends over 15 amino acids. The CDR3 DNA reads TGTGCCAGCTCACCCCAGGACAGGAGCTCCTACGAGCAGTACTTC. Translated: CASSPQDRSSYEQYF.

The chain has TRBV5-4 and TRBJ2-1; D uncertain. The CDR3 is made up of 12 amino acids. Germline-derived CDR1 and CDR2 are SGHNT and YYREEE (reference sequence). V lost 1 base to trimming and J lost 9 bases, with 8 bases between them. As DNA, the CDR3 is TGTGCCAGCAGCTTGACAGAAGGTGAGCAGTTCTTC. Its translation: CASSLTEGEQFF.

The CDR3 here is CASSPDSGATEAFF. The CDR3 region has the DNA TGTGCCAGCAGCCCTGATTCAGGGGCCACTGAAGCTTTCTTT. The chain combines TRBV27 with TRBJ1-1, with TRBD1 as a possible D gene (6 bases). Trimming took 6 bases from V and 4 from J, leaving 15 bases between them. CDR1 and CDR2 from the germline V gene are MNHEY and SMNVEV (reference sequence). The length of the CDR3 is 14 residues.

CDR3 DNA: TGTGCCAGCAGGAGGGACAGGGCAACAGGAAACACCATATATTTT. Its protein is CASRRDRATGNTIYF. The chain has TRBV6-5 and TRBJ1-3, with TRBD1 identical over 9 bases. Losses at the gene ends were 6 bases for V and 4 bases for J; bases not matched to a gene: 7. Germline assignment: CDR1 MNHEY and CDR2 SVGAGI. The CDR3 contains 15 residues.

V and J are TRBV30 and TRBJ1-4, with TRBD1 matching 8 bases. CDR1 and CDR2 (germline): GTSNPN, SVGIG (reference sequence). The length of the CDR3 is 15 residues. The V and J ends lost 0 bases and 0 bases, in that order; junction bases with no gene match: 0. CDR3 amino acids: CAWSVQGATNEKLFF. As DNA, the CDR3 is TGTGCCTGGAGTGTACAGGGGGCAACTAATGAAAAACTGTTTTTT.